This TCR beta chain emerged from a study of beta chain features in type 1 diabetes. With regard to this clone: Its antigen remains unknown.

Reverse transcribing all isolated RNA meant expressed TCRB transcripts were sequenced. Clones were sequenced by immunoSEQ multiplex PCR, and TCRdb holds only the in-frame ones, with some missing. The sample records 600,000 to 700,000 clones, roughly 13% being singletons. J gave up 1 base and V 3 bases, and 5 bases lay outside the gene matches. This CDR3 comprises 16 residues. Germline V CDR1 and CDR2: MGHRA, YSYEKL. Overall study findings and caveats: A moderate, significant TCRB CDR3 shortening appeared in type 1 diabetes across four CD4+ subsets.

The rearrangement uses TRBV4-1 and TRBJ2-2, with 7 bases identical to TRBD2. The TCR was taken from a man between 18 and 29 years old with type 1 diabetes. Sequencing was carried out using naive CD4+ T cells from blood. The CDR3 region has the DNA TGCGCCAGCAGCCACCCGGGCGGGGGGAACACCGGGGAGCTGTTTTTT. As protein: CASSHPGGGNTGELFF.